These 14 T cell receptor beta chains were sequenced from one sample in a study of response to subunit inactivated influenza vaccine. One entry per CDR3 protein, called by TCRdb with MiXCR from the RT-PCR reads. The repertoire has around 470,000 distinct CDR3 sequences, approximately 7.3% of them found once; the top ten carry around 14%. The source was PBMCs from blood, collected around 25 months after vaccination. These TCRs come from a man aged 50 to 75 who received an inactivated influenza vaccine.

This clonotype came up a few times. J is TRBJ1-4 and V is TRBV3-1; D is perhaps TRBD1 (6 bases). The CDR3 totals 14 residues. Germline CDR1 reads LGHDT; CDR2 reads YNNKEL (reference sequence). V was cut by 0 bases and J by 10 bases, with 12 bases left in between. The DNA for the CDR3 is TGTGCCAGCAGCCAAGAGGGGGCTGGGGTAAAACTGTTTTTT. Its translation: CASSQEGAGVKLFF. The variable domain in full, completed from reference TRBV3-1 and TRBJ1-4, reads DTAVSQTPKYLVTQMGNDKSIKCEQNLGHDTMYWYKQDSKKFLKIMFSYNNKELIINETVPNRFSPKSPDKAHLNLHINSLELGDSAVYFCASSQEGAGVKLFFGSGTQLSVL.

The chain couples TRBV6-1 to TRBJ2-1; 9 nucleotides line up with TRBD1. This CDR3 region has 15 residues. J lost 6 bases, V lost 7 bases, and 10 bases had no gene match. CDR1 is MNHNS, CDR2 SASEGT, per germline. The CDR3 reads CASTPRTGAGNEQFF. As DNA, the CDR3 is TGTGCCAGCACACCTAGGACAGGGGCGGGCAATGAGCAGTTCTTC.

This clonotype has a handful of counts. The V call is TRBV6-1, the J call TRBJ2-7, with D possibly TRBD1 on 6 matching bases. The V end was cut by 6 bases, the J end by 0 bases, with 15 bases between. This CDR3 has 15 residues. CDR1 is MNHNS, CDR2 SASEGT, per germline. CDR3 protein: CASSLGQYASYEQYF. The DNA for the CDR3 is TGTGCCAGCAGCCTAGGACAGTACGCCTCCTACGAGCAGTACTTC.

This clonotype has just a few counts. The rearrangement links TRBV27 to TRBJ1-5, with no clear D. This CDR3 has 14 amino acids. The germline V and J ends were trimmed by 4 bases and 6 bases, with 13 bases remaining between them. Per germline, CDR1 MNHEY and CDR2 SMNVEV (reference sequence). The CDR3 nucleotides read TGTGCCAGCAGTTCGACTGGTGTGGTTCAGCCCCAGCATTTT. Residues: CASSSTGVVQPQHF.

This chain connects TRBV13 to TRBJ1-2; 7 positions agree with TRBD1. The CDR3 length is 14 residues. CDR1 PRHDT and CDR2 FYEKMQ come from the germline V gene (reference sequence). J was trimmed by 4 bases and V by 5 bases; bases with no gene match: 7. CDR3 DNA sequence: TGTGCCAGCAGCACGACAGGGTTCGGCTATGGCTACACCTTC. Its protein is CASSTTGFGYGYTF.

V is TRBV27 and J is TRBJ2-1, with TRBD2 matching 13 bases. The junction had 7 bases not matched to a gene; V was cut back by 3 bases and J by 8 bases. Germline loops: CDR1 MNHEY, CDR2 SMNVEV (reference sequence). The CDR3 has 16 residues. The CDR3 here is CASSFLLAGGPDEQFF. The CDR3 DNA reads TGTGCCAGCAGTTTCTTACTAGCGGGGGGGCCCGATGAGCAGTTCTTC.

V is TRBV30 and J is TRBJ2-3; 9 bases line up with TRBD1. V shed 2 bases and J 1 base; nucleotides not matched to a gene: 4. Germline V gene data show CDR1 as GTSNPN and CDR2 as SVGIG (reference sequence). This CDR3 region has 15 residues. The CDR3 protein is CAWSPGQGGTDTQYF. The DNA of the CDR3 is TGTGCCTGGAGTCCGGGACAGGGCGGCACAGATACGCAGTATTTT.

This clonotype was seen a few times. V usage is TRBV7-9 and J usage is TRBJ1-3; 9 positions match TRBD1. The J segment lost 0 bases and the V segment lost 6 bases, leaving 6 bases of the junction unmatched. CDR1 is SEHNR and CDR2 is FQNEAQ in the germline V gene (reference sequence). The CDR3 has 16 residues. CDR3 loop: CASSHLGQGSGNTIYF. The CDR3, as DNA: TGTGCCAGCAGTCATCTGGGACAGGGCTCTGGAAACACCATATATTTT.

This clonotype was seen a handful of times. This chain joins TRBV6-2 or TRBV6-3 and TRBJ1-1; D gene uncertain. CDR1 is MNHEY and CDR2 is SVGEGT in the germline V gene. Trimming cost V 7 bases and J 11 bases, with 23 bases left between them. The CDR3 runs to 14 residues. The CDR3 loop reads CASTKIEEGLVAFF. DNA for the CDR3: TGTGCCAGCACCAAAATAGAGGAGGGATTAGTGGCTTTCTTT.

CDR3 sequence (DNA): TGTGCCAGCAGCGTAGGGGGGGACACCGGGGAGCTGTTTTTT. Translating gives CASSVGGDTGELFF. The genes are TRBV9 and TRBJ2-2, with D maybe TRBD2 (6 bases). Trimming removed 0 bases from V and 3 bases from J, with 6 bases in between. CDR1 and CDR2 (germline): SGDLS, YYNGEE. The CDR3 is made up of 14 amino acids.

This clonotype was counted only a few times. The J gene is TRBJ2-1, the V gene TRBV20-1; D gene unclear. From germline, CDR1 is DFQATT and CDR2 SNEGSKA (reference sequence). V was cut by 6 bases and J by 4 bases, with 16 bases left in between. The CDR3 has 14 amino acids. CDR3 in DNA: TGCAGTGCGCCCTTCCGGGCCCCTTACAATGAGCAGTTCTTC. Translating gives CSAPFRAPYNEQFF.

The CDR3 sequence: CASSGMGAKNIQYF. CDR3 nucleotide sequence: TGTGCCAGCAGTGGTATGGGAGCCAAAAACATTCAGTACTTC. The chain recombines TRBV6-1 with TRBJ2-4; D unclear. Germline V lookup: CDR1 MNHNS, CDR2 SASEGT. Trimming cost V 4 bases and J 0 bases, with 7 bases left between them. The CDR3 is 14 residues long.

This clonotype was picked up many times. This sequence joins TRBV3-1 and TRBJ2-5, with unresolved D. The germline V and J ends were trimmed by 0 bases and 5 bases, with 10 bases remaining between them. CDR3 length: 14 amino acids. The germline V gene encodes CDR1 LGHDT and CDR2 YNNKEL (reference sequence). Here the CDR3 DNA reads TGTGCCAGCAGCCAAGATTCCAAGAGGGAGACCCAGTACTTC. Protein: CASSQDSKRETQYF.

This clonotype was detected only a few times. The DNA for the CDR3 is TGTGCCAGCAGCAGAAATCCCACAGATACGCAGTATTTT. As protein: CASSRNPTDTQYF. This chain links TRBV7-3 with TRBJ2-3; no firm D call. The V end lost 5 bases, the J end lost 2 bases, and 8 bases lay between the germline ends. The CDR3 runs 13 residues. From germline, CDR1 is SGHTA and CDR2 FQGTGA.